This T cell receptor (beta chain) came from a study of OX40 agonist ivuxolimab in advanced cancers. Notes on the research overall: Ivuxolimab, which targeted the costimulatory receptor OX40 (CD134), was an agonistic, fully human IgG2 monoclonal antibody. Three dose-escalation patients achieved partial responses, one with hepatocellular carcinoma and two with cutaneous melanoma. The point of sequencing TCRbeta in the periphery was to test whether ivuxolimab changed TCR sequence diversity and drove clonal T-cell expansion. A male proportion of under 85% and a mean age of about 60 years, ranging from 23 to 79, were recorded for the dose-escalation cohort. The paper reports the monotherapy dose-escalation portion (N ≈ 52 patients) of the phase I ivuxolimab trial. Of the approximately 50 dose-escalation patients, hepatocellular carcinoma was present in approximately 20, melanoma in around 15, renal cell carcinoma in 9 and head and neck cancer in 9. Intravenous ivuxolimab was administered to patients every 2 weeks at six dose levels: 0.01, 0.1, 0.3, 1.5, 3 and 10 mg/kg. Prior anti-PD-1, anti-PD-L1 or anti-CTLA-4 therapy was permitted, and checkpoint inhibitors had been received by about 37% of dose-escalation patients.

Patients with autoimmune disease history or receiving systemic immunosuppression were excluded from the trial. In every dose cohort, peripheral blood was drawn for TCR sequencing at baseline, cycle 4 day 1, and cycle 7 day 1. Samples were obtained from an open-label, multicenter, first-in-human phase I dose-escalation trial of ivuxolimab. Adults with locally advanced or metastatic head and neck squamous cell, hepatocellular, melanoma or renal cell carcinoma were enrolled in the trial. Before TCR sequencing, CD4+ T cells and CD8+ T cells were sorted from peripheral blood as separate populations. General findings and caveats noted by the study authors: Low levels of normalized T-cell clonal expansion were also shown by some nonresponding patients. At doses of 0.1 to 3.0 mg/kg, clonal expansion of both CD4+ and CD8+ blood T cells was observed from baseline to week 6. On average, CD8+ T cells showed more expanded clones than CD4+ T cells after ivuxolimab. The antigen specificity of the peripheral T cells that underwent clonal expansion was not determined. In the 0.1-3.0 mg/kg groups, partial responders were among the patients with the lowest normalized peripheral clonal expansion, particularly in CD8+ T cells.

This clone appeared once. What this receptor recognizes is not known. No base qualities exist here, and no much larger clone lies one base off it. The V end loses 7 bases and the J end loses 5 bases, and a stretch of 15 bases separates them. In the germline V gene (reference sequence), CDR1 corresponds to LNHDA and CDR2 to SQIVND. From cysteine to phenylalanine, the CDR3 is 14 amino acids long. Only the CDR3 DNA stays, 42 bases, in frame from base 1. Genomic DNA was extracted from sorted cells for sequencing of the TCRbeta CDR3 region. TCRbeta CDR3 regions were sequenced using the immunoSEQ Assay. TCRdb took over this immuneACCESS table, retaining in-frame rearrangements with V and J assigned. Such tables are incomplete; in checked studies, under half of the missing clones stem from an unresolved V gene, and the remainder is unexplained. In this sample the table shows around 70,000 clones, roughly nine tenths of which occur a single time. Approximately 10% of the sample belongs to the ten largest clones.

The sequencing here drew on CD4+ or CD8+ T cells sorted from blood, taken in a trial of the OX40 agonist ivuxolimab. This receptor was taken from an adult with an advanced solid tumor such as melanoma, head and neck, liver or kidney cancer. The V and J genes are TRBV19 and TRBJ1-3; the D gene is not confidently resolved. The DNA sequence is TGTGCCAGTACTCAACCGGGCGCCAGAAACACCATATATTTT. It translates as CASTQPGARNTIYF.